This T cell receptor (beta chain) stems from a study of PD-1 blockade in mismatch repair-deficient tumors. This clone was counted between two and nine times. TCRdb's copy holds only in-frame clones and misses some; the assay was immunoSEQ multiplex PCR. The table records 40,000 or so clones, 75% to 90% of them present only once. The CDR3 has 13 amino acids. Germline CDR1 is LNHDA and CDR2 is SQIVND (reference sequence). V lost 8 bases and J lost 3, with 13 bases in between. The sample consisted of PBMCs, taken 38 weeks after starting pembrolizumab. The V gene is TRBV19, the J gene TRBJ1-2; D unclear. This sequence was found in an adult with mismatch repair-deficient cancer. CDR3 coding DNA: TGTGCCAGTGCGACCACCCGGGACTATGGCTACACCTTC. This sequence encodes CASATTRDYGYTF. The variable domain in full, completed from reference TRBV19 and TRBJ1-2, reads DGGITQSPKYLFRKEGQNVTLSCEQNLNHDAMYWYRQDPGQGLRLIYYSQIVNDFQKGDIAEGYSVSREKKESFPLTVTSAQKNPTAFYLCASATTRDYGYTFGSGTRLTVV.